This T cell receptor beta chain was identified during a study of blood T cell repertoires in COVID-19. On the study more broadly: The United States, Italy and Spain were the sources of the acute and convalescent COVID-19 samples. T cells, B-cell-depleted T cells, or PBMCs provided the cDNA or gDNA that served as material.

In the study's own analysis: By means of reference gene primer amplification, nucleated cell counts were estimated. Data came from immunoSEQ multiplex PCR; TCRdb stores just in-frame clones and leaves some out. That table furnishes V, J and clone size, whereas the DNA furnished D and trimming. The repertoire holds approximately 49,000 clones, with about four fifths as singletons. Followed over time, Seattle patients had been enrolled while infection was active. V lost 6 bases to trimming and J lost 5 bases; unmatched junction nucleotides: 5. The CDR3 length is 13 residues. The chain joins TRBV12-3 or TRBV12-4 to TRBJ2-5, with TRBD2 matching 8 bases. This TCR was recovered from a woman older than 75 with COVID-19, enrolled during active disease. The sequencing input was peripheral blood. CDR3 loop: CASRSAGEETQYF. The CDR3 bases are TGTGCCAGCAGGTCAGCGGGAGAGGAGACCCAGTACTTC.